Listed here are 10 T cell receptor beta chains from one sample, sequenced in a study of PD-1 blockade in mismatch repair-deficient tumors. TCRdb keeps only in-frame clones here, not all; method: immunoSEQ multiplex PCR. The sample has about 79,000 clones, 70% to 90% seen once; the top ten hold 5% to 6.5%. The sequences come from peripheral blood, collected 44 weeks after starting pembrolizumab. These receptors were collected from an adult with mismatch repair-deficient cancer.

The J gene is TRBJ2-3, the V gene TRBV10-3; 11 bases agree with TRBD2. CDR3 length: 16 residues. Germline V CDR1 and CDR2: ENHRY, SYGVKD. The ends lost 2 bases at V and 7 bases at J; junction bases unmatched: 8. CDR3 DNA sequence: TGTGCCATCAGTGAGGTCACTAGCGGGAGTTCGTATACGCAGTATTTT. Amino acid sequence: CAISEVTSGSSYTQYF.

The V call is TRBV2, the J call TRBJ1-2; the D is unclear. The ends were cut back, 7 bases at V and 8 bases at J, with 20 bases in the middle. CDR1 SNHLY and CDR2 FYNNEI come from the germline V gene. This CDR3 is built from 14 residues. CDR3 protein: CASTDAPSWGGYTF. The CDR3 DNA follows: TGTGCCAGCACGGACGCGCCTTCCTGGGGAGGCTACACCTTC.

This clone was recorded once. The gene calls are TRBV9 and TRBJ2-7; a possible D gene is TRBD2 (7 bases). The V end lost 0 bases, the J end lost 2 bases, and 9 bases lay between the germline ends. The germline gives CDR1 SGDLS, CDR2 YYNGEE. The CDR3 is 14 amino acids. CDR3 amino acids: CASSVAGGPYEQYF. The CDR3 region has the DNA TGTGCCAGCAGCGTAGCGGGGGGCCCCTACGAGCAGTACTTC. The full variable domain, its missing parts supplied by reference TRBV9 and TRBJ2-7, is DSGVTQTPKHLITATGQRVTLRCSPRSGDLSVYWYQQSLDQGLQFLIQYYNGEERAKGNILERFSAQQFPDLHSELNLSSLELGDSALYFCASSVAGGPYEQYFGPGTRLTVT.

The chain combines TRBV29-1 with TRBJ2-5; the match to TRBD2 covers 7 bases. Per the germline V gene, CDR1 is SQVTM and CDR2 is ANQGSEA. CDR3 length: 14 amino acids. Losses at the gene ends were 4 bases for V and 2 bases for J; bases not matched to a gene: 7. The CDR3 bases are TGCAGCGTTGTGTATTACGGGGGGCAAGAGACCCAGTACTTC. Its translation: CSVVYYGGQETQYF. Full variable domain (missing parts from reference TRBV29-1 and TRBJ2-5): SAVISQKPSRDICQRGTSLTIQCQVDSQVTMMFWYRQQPGQSLTLIATANQGSEATYESGFVIDKFPISRPNLTFSTLTVSNMSPEDSSIYLCSVVYYGGQETQYFGPGTRLLVL.

CDR3 bases: TGTGCCAGCAGGAGAGAAACGGTCGGCGAAAAACTGTTTTTT. It codes for CASRRETVGEKLFF. The chain links TRBV2 to TRBJ1-4; D remains unclear. CDR1 SNHLY and CDR2 FYNNEI come from the germline V gene. Trimming cost V 6 bases and J 8 bases, with 16 bases left between them. CDR3 length: 14 residues.

The V gene is TRBV7-2, the J gene TRBJ2-2; maybe TRBD2 (6 bases). CDR3 length: 17 amino acids. Looked up from germline, CDR1 is SGHTA and CDR2 is FQGNSA. The V and J ends lost 1 base and 9 bases respectively, with 21 bases between them. The DNA for the CDR3 is TGTGCCAGCAGCTTAGAGGACGGGAGAGCGGATCGCCGGGAGCTGTTTTTT. It specifies CASSLEDGRADRRELFF.

The genes are TRBV18 and TRBJ1-2, with D possibly TRBD1 on 6 matching bases. The CDR3 spans 17 residues. Germline CDR1 reads KGHSH; CDR2 reads LQKENI. Trimming removed 0 bases at V and 3 bases at J, with 17 bases between. In DNA form, the CDR3 reads TGTGCCAGCTCACCACCGGTATTAACAGGGAGGGACTATGGCTACACCTTC. Protein product: CASSPPVLTGRDYGYTF.

The chain is built from TRBV5-4 and TRBJ1-1; TRBD1 is a possible D gene (5 bases). The germline V gene has CDR1 SGHNT and CDR2 YYREEE (reference sequence). Trimming pared 5 bases from V and 0 bases from J, leaving 17 bases between. The CDR3 is 16 amino acids. The CDR3: CASSTGGRALNTEAFF. The CDR3, as DNA: TGTGCCAGCAGTACTGGGGGGAGGGCCTTGAACACTGAAGCTTTCTTT. Looking up the rest from reference TRBV5-4 and TRBJ1-1 gives the full variable domain: ETGVTQSPTHLIKTRGQQVTLRCSSQSGHNTVSWYQQALGQGPQFIFQYYREEENGRGNFPPRFSGLQFPNYSSELNVNALELDDSALYLCASSTGGRALNTEAFFGQGTRLTVV.

This clone was observed a handful of times. The chain couples TRBV6-1 to TRBJ1-1; 10 nucleotides align to TRBD1. Trimming took 1 base from V and 4 from J; bases not matched to a gene: 6. This CDR3 comprises 16 residues. Germline V gene data show CDR1 as MNHNS and CDR2 as SASEGT. CDR3 residues: CASSEGPRTGGTEAFF. The CDR3 DNA is TGTGCCAGCAGTGAAGGTCCCCGGACAGGGGGCACTGAAGCTTTCTTT.

The gene calls are TRBV29-1 and TRBJ2-7; the match to TRBD1 covers 9 bases. CDR3 size: 15 residues. With V trimmed by 1 base and J by 2 bases, 6 bases remained unmatched. Germline V gives CDR1 SQVTM, CDR2 ANQGSEA. DNA of the CDR3: TGCAGCGTTGAAGGCTGGGACAGGGAAACCTACGAGCAGTACTTC. Its protein is CSVEGWDRETYEQYF.